The rows below give T cell receptor beta chains drawn from one sample of a study of beta chain features in type 1 diabetes. Sequencing used immunoSEQ multiplex PCR; TCRdb keeps in-frame clones, though not all of them. This sample has some 500,000 clones, with roughly 10% found just once. Sample: naive CD4+ T cells from blood. The receptor source for this set is a woman aged 18-29 years in good health. Each CDR3 is given with its conserved first and last residue. A D gene is named only where the DNA matches it firmly. Clone sizes are given selectively: once, few, many, or a class where the clone is expanded.

d_gene,j_gene,abundance,v_gene,CDR3aa,CDR3nt
TRBD2,TRBJ2-5,few,TRBV5-1,CASRESGTSGVETQYF,TGCGCCAGCAGGGAGTCGGGGACTAGCGGGGTGGAGACCCAGTACTTC
.,TRBJ1-2,.,TRBV10-3,CAISTQGNYGYTF,TGTGCCATCAGTACCCAGGGAAACTATGGCTACACCTTC
.,TRBJ2-7,.,TRBV2,CASSGRLGPYEQYF,TGTGCCAGCAGCGGGCGTCTGGGGCCCTACGAGCAGTACTTC
TRBD1,TRBJ2-5,few,TRBV4-1,CASSRTGIRETQYF,TGCGCCAGCAGCCGGACAGGGATAAGGGAGACCCAGTACTTC
TRBD1,TRBJ2-5,few,TRBV7-9,CASSYRQGAETQYF,TGTGCCAGCAGCTACAGACAGGGGGCCGAGACCCAGTACTTC
.,TRBJ2-7,few,TRBV2,CASSEARRRYEQYF,TGTGCCAGCAGTGAAGCGCGACGGCGCTACGAGCAGTACTTC
.,TRBJ2-7,.,TRBV7-9,CASSNDRTYEQYF,TGTGCCAGCAGCAACGACAGGACCTACGAGCAGTACTTC
.,TRBJ1-5,.,TRBV7-2,CASSLVWDPDSNQPQHF,TGTGCCAGCAGCTTAGTTTGGGACCCGGATAGCAATCAGCCCCAGCATTTT
TRBD1,TRBJ2-5,once,TRBV19,CASSKGGVEETQYF,TGTGCCAGTAGTAAAGGGGGCGTTGAGGAGACCCAGTACTTC
.,TRBJ2-3,few,TRBV20-1,CSAGPMNTQYF,TGCAGTGCTGGCCCCATGAATACGCAGTATTTT
.,TRBJ1-1,few,TRBV30,CAWTPGGNTEAFF,TGTGCCTGGACCCCCGGGGGGAACACTGAAGCTTTCTTT
.,TRBJ1-5,.,TRBV15,CATSRFREGNQPQHF,TGTGCCACCAGCCGCTTCCGGGAGGGCAATCAGCCCCAGCATTTT
TRBD1,TRBJ1-2,.,TRBV13,CASSFGTAANYGYTF,TGTGCCAGCAGCTTTGGGACAGCCGCAAACTATGGCTACACCTTC
.,TRBJ1-1,.,TRBV21-1,CASSKVTGLLNTEAFF,TGTGCCAGCAGCAAAGTCACGGGGCTGTTGAACACTGAAGCTTTCTTT
TRBD2,TRBJ2-7,.,TRBV7-2,CASSSNSGRYEQYF,TGTGCCAGCAGCTCCAATAGCGGGCGTTACGAGCAGTACTTC
TRBD2,TRBJ2-1,.,TRBV23-1,CASSLTSGNSNEQFF,TGCGCCAGCAGCCTAACTAGCGGGAATAGTAATGAGCAGTTCTTC
.,TRBJ2-1,.,TRBV29-1,CSVGSGGSYNEQFF,TGCAGCGTTGGATCCGGGGGCTCCTACAATGAGCAGTTCTTC
.,TRBJ2-3,.,TRBV28,CASNFRGTDTQYF,TGTGCCAGCAATTTTAGGGGCACAGATACGCAGTATTTT
.,TRBJ2-6,few,TRBV7-9,CASSRIGASGANVLTF,TGTGCCAGCAGCCGTATCGGGGCTTCAGGGGCCAACGTCCTGACTTTC
.,TRBJ2-5,.,TRBV5-1,CASSFGQVSQETQYF,TGCGCCAGCAGCTTTGGCCAGGTTAGCCAAGAGACCCAGTACTTC
.,TRBJ1-4,.,TRBV25-1,CASSDGIGEKLFF,TGTGCCAGCAGTGACGGAATCGGTGAAAAACTGTTTTTT
TRBD1,TRBJ2-1,.,TRBV9,CASSFRQGRDEQFF,TGTGCCAGCAGCTTCCGACAGGGAAGGGATGAGCAGTTCTTC
.,TRBJ2-3,few,TRBV7-2,CASSLVSQKTQYF,TGTGCCAGCAGCTTAGTCAGTCAGAAGACGCAGTATTTT
.,TRBJ2-7,.,TRBV23-1,CASSRGTCGEQYF,TGCGCCAGCAGTCGTGGGACCTGTGGGGAGCAGTACTTC
TRBD2,TRBJ2-1,.,TRBV12-5,CASGGRALLSYNEQFF,TGTGCTAGTGGTGGGAGGGCGCTACTCTCCTACAATGAGCAGTTCTTC
TRBD1,TRBJ2-1,.,TRBV13,CASSLVWGQGYNEQFF,TGTGCCAGCAGCTTAGTTTGGGGACAGGGCTACAATGAGCAGTTCTTC
.,TRBJ1-1,.,TRBV14,CASSVNMNTEAFF,TGTGCCAGCAGCGTAAATATGAACACTGAAGCTTTCTTT
.,TRBJ2-5,few,TRBV7-9,CASAARRAGQETQYF,TGTGCCAGCGCGGCTCGGAGGGCGGGGCAAGAGACCCAGTACTTC
TRBD1,TRBJ2-5,few,TRBV5-6,CASTLGLTGGQETQYF,TGTGCCAGCACCCTTGGGCTGACAGGGGGGCAAGAGACCCAGTACTTC
.,TRBJ2-1,once,TRBV11-2,CASSLGRYNEQFF,TGTGCCAGCAGCTTAGGTAGGTACAATGAGCAGTTCTTC
.,TRBJ2-7,many,TRBV29-1,CSVKKIYEQYF,TGCAGCGTTAAGAAGATATACGAGCAGTACTTC
.,TRBJ2-6,.,TRBV28,CASSSLMGRGDGANVLTF,TGTGCCAGCAGTTCCCTCATGGGCAGGGGGGATGGGGCCAACGTCCTGACTTTC
.,TRBJ2-1,few,TRBV30,CAWREGLFNEQFF,TGTGCCTGGAGGGAAGGACTCTTCAATGAGCAGTTCTTC
TRBD2,TRBJ2-3,few,TRBV5-1,CASSLSRASGSGDTQYF,TGCGCCAGCAGCTTGTCTCGTGCTAGCGGGAGTGGGGATACGCAGTATTTT
TRBD1,TRBJ2-3,few,TRBV29-1,CSVERDRGSTDTQYF,TGCAGCGTTGAGAGGGACAGGGGGAGCACAGATACGCAGTATTTT
.,TRBJ1-2,few,TRBV28,CASRPPAAKFGYTF,TGTGCCAGCAGACCCCCGGCAGCCAAGTTTGGCTACACCTTC
.,TRBJ2-3,few,TRBV7-9,CASSAGYGTDTQYF,TGTGCCAGCAGCGCAGGGTACGGCACAGATACGCAGTATTTT
.,TRBJ1-5,.,TRBV29-1,CSVVPSQDQPQHF,TGCAGCGTTGTTCCGTCGCAGGATCAGCCCCAGCATTTT
.,TRBJ1-3,few,TRBV2,CASQGLAGNTIYF,TGTGCCAGCCAGGGGCTGGCTGGAAACACCATATATTTT
TRBD1,TRBJ1-6,.,TRBV6-4,CASSATGGNNSPLHF,TGTGCCAGCAGCGCGACAGGGGGCAATAATTCACCCCTCCACTTT
.,TRBJ2-2,.,TRBV7-8,CASSLIGSRSAELFF,TGTGCCAGCAGCTTAATAGGTAGCCGTTCGGCAGAGCTGTTTTTT
.,TRBJ1-1,few,TRBV7-3,CASSLRQVGLNTEAFF,TGTGCCAGCAGCCTACGACAGGTTGGGTTGAACACTGAAGCTTTCTTT
.,TRBJ1-2,.,TRBV6-6,CASSYGQLNYGYTF,TGTGCCAGCAGTTACGGGCAGCTCAACTATGGCTACACCTTC
.,TRBJ1-1,.,TRBV6-6,CASSYSGATEAFF,TGTGCCAGCAGTTACTCGGGGGCCACTGAAGCTTTCTTT
.,TRBJ2-6,few,TRBV2,CASSVSRGGANVLTF,TGTGCCAGCAGTGTTAGTCGAGGCGGGGCCAACGTCCTGACTTTC
.,TRBJ2-3,.,TRBV7-3,CASSQTGLPADTQYF,TGTGCCAGCAGCCAAACAGGGTTACCTGCAGATACGCAGTATTTT
.,TRBJ1-6,.,TRBV9,CASSVSGSSNSPLHF,TGTGCCAGCAGCGTATCGGGCAGCTCTAATTCACCCCTCCACTTT